This TCR beta chain was identified in a study of lymphopenia after photon versus proton radiotherapy. Study findings and constraints: Only patients who died were analyzed for survival; proton advantage is unproven. Photon-treated patients lost naive T cells and TCR diversity; proton-treated stayed stable. Post-nadir TCR diversity decline inversely tracked overall survival among those who died. Post-nadir diversity loss with photons came from oligoclonal expansion, particularly CD8+ Temra cells.

CDR1 MGHRA and CDR2 YSYEKL come from the germline V gene. V lost 6 bases to trimming and J lost 0 bases, with 8 bases between them. This CDR3 has 13 residues. This clone came up once. No antigen is known for it. Profiling relied on immunoSEQ multiplex PCR, and the TCRdb table lists in-frame clones only, not all of them. This repertoire shows approximately 65,000 clones, roughly 88% found once; its top ten account for approximately 2.6%. This receptor was identified in a woman in her 70s with pancreatic cancer. Sequencing was performed on peripheral blood, taken from a patient treated with photon-based radiotherapy. This sequence joins TRBV4-1 and TRBJ1-1, with D uncertain. The CDR3 DNA reads TGCGCCAGCAGAGTACGGATGAACACTGAAGCTTTCTTT. Protein sequence: CASRVRMNTEAFF.